This TCR beta chain was obtained from a study of technical replicates of blood from a few donors. V gave up 2 bases and J gave up 6 bases; unmatched junction bases: 5. The CDR3 sequence is 15 residues long. Germline-derived CDR1 and CDR2 are SNHLY and FYNNEI. Sequenced by immunoSEQ multiplex PCR; TCRdb stores in-frame clones only, minus some. The table shows about 87,000 clones, with roughly 94% occurring only once. In this sample, this clone turned up once. The receptor was isolated from a human donor in good health. Source material: T cells isolated from PBMCs. The rearrangement links TRBV2 to TRBJ2-1, with 9 bases aligning to TRBD2. Here the CDR3 reads CASSEWKREVNEQFF. In DNA form, the CDR3 reads TGTGCCAGCAGTGAATGGAAGCGGGAGGTCAATGAGCAGTTCTTC.